One and the same sample provided the 14 T cell receptor beta chains below, sequenced in a study of beta chain features in type 1 diabetes. Study-wide points: Within each of all four CD4+ subsets, Type 1 diabetes patients had TCRB CDR3s that were moderately but significantly shorter.

As every portion of the isolated RNA was reverse transcribed, the sequencing read expressed TCRB transcripts. The repertoire was sequenced with immunoSEQ multiplex PCR; TCRdb's copy has only in-frame clones and lacks some. This table holds around 600,000 clones, around an eighth found once. These receptors' targets are unknown. Sequenced sample: naive CD4+ T cells from blood. Receptors originate from a man aged 30 to 39 with type 1 diabetes.

This clone has more than one count but fewer than ten. The chain recombines TRBV2 with TRBJ2-3; 11 bases are a match to TRBD2. V gave up 7 bases and J gave up 10 bases; unmatched junction bases: 10. The CDR3 extends over 14 amino acids. CDR1 SNHLY and CDR2 FYNNEI come from the germline V gene. The CDR3: CASILGTSGGAQYF. The CDR3 bases are TGTGCCAGCATCCTCGGGACTAGCGGTGGTGCGCAGTATTTT.

The chain employs TRBV27 and TRBJ2-7; possibly TRBD2 for D (5 bases). With 4 bases removed from V and 2 bases from J, the gap between germline ends came to 12 bases. Germline CDR1 reads MNHEY; CDR2 reads SMNVEV (reference sequence). The CDR3 is made up of 14 amino acids. The CDR3 region is CASSSPDGTYEQYF. Here the CDR3 DNA reads TGTGCCAGCAGTTCCCCGGACGGGACCTACGAGCAGTACTTC.

In its sample, this clone was seen a few times. The rearrangement uses TRBV4-2 and TRBJ2-5; 8 nucleotides match TRBD2. Germline V CDR1 and CDR2: LGHNA, YNFKEQ. Germline trimming cut 2 bases from V and 2 bases from J; bases unmatched to any gene: 4. CDR3 length: 15 amino acids. CDR3 nucleotides: TGTGCCAGCAGCCAACACCGACTAGCGCAAGAGACCCAGTACTTC. Translating it yields CASSQHRLAQETQYF.

There are a few counts of this clone. The CDR3 loop is CASSPDGTPRAQYF. CDR3 sequence (DNA): TGTGCCAGCAGTCCTGACGGAACCCCCAGAGCCCAGTACTTC. The V and J genes are TRBV5-6 and TRBJ2-5; the D is unclear. CDR3 size: 14 residues. Germline V CDR1 and CDR2: SGHDT, YYEEEE. The V end was cut by 5 bases, the J end by 9 bases, with 20 bases between.

This clone has a handful of counts. This chain links TRBV10-3 with TRBJ2-7; maybe TRBD2 (5 bases). Germline CDR1 is ENHRY and CDR2 is SYGVKD. This CDR3 contains 14 residues. Trimming removed 3 bases from V and 2 bases from J, with 11 bases in between. CDR3: CAISDDYRPYEQYF. The CDR3 DNA is TGTGCCATCAGTGATGACTACCGTCCCTACGAGCAGTACTTC.

This clone was detected only a few times. This rearrangement joins TRBV7-4 to TRBJ1-5; D is ambiguous. V gave up 5 bases and J gave up 3 bases, with 14 bases separating them. Germline V gene data show CDR1 as SGHVT and CDR2 as SQSDAQ. The CDR3 consists of 15 residues. The CDR3 DNA reads as TGTGCCAGCAGCCCCGGTGGAGTACCCAATCAGCCCCAGCATTTT. It is translated as CASSPGGVPNQPQHF. Full variable domain (missing parts from reference TRBV7-4 and TRBJ1-5): GAGVSQSPRYKVAKRGRDVALRCDSISGHVTLYWYRQTLGQGSEVLTYSQSDAQRDKSGRPSGRFSAERPERSVSTLKIQRTEQGDSAVYLCASSPGGVPNQPQHFGDGTRLSIL.

The V and J genes are TRBV4-2 and TRBJ2-2; no reliable D call. CDR1 LGHNA and CDR2 YNFKEQ come from the germline V gene. The CDR3 length is 15 residues. V gave up 0 bases and J gave up 1 base, with 6 bases separating them. CDR3 loop: CASSQDLVNTGELFF. DNA for the CDR3: TGTGCCAGCAGCCAAGATTTGGTGAACACCGGGGAGCTGTTTTTT.

CDR3 region: CASSGPGRANTEAFF. CDR3 nucleotide sequence: TGTGCCAGCAGTGGACCGGGCAGGGCGAACACTGAAGCTTTCTTT. The rearrangement links TRBV6-5 to TRBJ1-1, with D possibly TRBD1 on 5 matching bases. This CDR3 comprises 15 residues. Between the trimmed V and J ends, which lost 5 bases and 1 base, there was a span of 14 bases. Germline values: CDR1 MNHEY, CDR2 SVGAGI.

The chain joins TRBV20-1 to TRBJ2-7; D is unresolved. Germline loops: CDR1 DFQATT, CDR2 SNEGSKA (reference sequence). V was trimmed by 8 bases and J by 5 bases, leaving 13 bases between them. This CDR3 comprises 11 residues. CDR3 protein: CSSTLADEQYF. DNA of the CDR3: TGCAGTTCGACCTTGGCCGACGAGCAGTACTTC.

V usage is TRBV30 and J usage is TRBJ2-1; 8 positions agree with TRBD2. Looked up from germline, CDR1 is GTSNPN and CDR2 is SVGIG (reference sequence). The CDR3 extends over 14 amino acids. CDR3 residues: CAFSGGESYNEQFF. The CDR3 nucleotides are TGTGCTTTCAGCGGGGGCGAATCCTACAATGAGCAGTTCTTC.

The genes are TRBV7-9 and TRBJ2-7; a possible D gene is TRBD1 (6 bases). The CDR3 runs to 17 residues. With 5 bases removed from V and 5 bases from J, the gap between germline ends came to 25 bases. Per germline, CDR1 SEHNR and CDR2 FQNEAQ (reference sequence). The CDR3 protein is CASSRLWDSGVPNEQYF. In nucleotides, the CDR3 is TGTGCCAGCAGCAGACTATGGGATTCAGGGGTCCCCAACGAGCAGTACTTC.

This clone was counted between two and nine times. This rearrangement joins TRBV11-3 to TRBJ2-6; D is unclear. Germline V gene data show CDR1 as SGHNT and CDR2 as YENEEA. This CDR3 comprises 15 residues. The V end was cut by 1 base, the J end by 3 bases, with 7 bases between. Here the CDR3 reads CASSLVAGGANVLTF. The DNA for the CDR3 is TGTGCCAGCAGCTTAGTGGCAGGTGGGGCCAACGTCCTGACTTTC.

The chain has TRBV9 and TRBJ2-1, with D unclear. Germline CDR1 and CDR2: SGDLS and YYNGEE. This CDR3 contains 15 residues. The V gene lost 4 bases and the J gene lost 9 bases, with 20 bases spanning the gap. The CDR3 reads CASSPPGPSAAEQFF. The CDR3 nucleotides are TGTGCCAGCAGCCCCCCCGGGCCCAGCGCTGCTGAGCAGTTCTTC. The variable domain in full, completed from reference TRBV9 and TRBJ2-1, reads DSGVTQTPKHLITATGQRVTLRCSPRSGDLSVYWYQQSLDQGLQFLIQYYNGEERAKGNILERFSAQQFPDLHSELNLSSLELGDSALYFCASSPPGPSAAEQFFGPGTRLTVL.

This clone has more than one count but fewer than ten. The rearrangement joins TRBV7-2 to TRBJ1-4; D possibly corresponds to TRBD1 (5 bases). With 5 bases removed from V and 6 bases from J, the gap between germline ends came to 19 bases. The CDR3 length is 16 residues. Looked up from germline, CDR1 is SGHTA and CDR2 is FQGNSA. CDR3 nucleotides: TGTGCCAGCAGCCGAATCGGGGCAGCGAACTATGAAAAACTGTTTTTT. This gives the protein CASSRIGAANYEKLFF.